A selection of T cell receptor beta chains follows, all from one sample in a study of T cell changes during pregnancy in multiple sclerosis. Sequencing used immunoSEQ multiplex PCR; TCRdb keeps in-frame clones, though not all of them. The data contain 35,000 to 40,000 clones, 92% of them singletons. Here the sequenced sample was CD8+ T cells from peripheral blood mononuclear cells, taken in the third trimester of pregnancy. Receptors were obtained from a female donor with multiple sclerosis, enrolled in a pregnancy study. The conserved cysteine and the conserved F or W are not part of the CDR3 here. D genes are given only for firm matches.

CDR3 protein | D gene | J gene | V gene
ASSLVGSYEQY | NA | TRBJ2-7 | TRBV11-2
ATRERGASYEQY | NA | TRBJ2-7 | TRBV10-1
ASSQDPGQPQH | NA | TRBJ1-5 | TRBV4-3
ASSVGQRNEKLF | TRBD1 | TRBJ1-4 | TRBV11-2
ASSERTESGANVLT | NA | TRBJ2-6 | TRBV28
ASSYKETGELF | NA | TRBJ2-2 | TRBV6-6
ASSQEGGHSSGNTIY | NA | TRBJ1-3 | TRBV4-3
ASSLSFGDTQY | NA | TRBJ2-3 | TRBV27
ASSQDSSGLYPGQLF | NA | TRBJ2-2 | TRBV4-3
ASSLEYNEQF | NA | TRBJ2-1 | TRBV28
ATGGGGEGYT | TRBD1 | TRBJ1-2 | TRBV6-5
ASSHRENTEAF | NA | TRBJ1-1 | TRBV6-5
ASSPQAEPNTEAF | NA | TRBJ1-1 | TRBV4-3
ASSVAGEGTDTQY | TRBD2 | TRBJ2-3 | TRBV9
AWSGGRNDEQY | NA | TRBJ2-7 | TRBV30
ASSYLAGALHTSYNEQF | TRBD2 | TRBJ2-1 | TRBV7-9
ASSDGTGGFNEQF | TRBD1 | TRBJ2-1 | TRBV2
ASSSGLAAQY | TRBD2 | TRBJ2-3 | TRBV27
ASSHGHSYEQY | NA | TRBJ2-7 | TRBV7-9
ASSYRERNYGYT | NA | TRBJ1-2 | TRBV13
ASKNWDRTLSKNIQY | TRBD1 | TRBJ2-4 | TRBV27
ASRVGLAGSWGNEQF | TRBD2 | TRBJ2-1 | TRBV27